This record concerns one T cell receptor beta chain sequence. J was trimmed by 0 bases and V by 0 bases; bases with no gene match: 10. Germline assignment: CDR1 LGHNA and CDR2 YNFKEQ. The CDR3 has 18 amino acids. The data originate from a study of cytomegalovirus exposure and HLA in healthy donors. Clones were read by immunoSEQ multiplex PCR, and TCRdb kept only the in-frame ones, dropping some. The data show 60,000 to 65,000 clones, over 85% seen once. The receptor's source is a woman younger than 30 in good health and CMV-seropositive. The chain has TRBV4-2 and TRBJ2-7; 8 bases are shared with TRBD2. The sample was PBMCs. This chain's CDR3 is CASSQDKFERGFSYEQYF. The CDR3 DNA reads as TGTGCCAGCAGCCAAGATAAATTCGAGCGGGGGTTCTCCTACGAGCAGTACTTC.